The entry that follows covers one T cell receptor beta chain sequence. Clones were sequenced by immunoSEQ multiplex PCR, and TCRdb holds only the in-frame ones, with some missing. This table holds some 190,000 clones, 65% to 85% found once. The data belong to a study of blood T cell repertoires in COVID-19. Study information: In each case, the material was cDNA or gDNA derived from T cells, B-cell-depleted T cells, or PBMCs.

The V gene's germline CDR1 is SGDLS and CDR2 YYNGEE. Trimming left V 3 bases short and J 8 bases short, with 11 bases between. This CDR3 is 12 amino acids long. Study members were between about 18 and 95 years old and lived in over 20 US regions. This clonotype was obtained from a man aged 25 to 40 with acute COVID-19. Sample: PBMCs or T cells enriched from blood (not recorded which). The V and J genes are TRBV9 and TRBJ1-2; unclear D gene. DNA of the CDR3: TGTGCCAGCAGCGGGGCAGGCTTGGGCTACACCTTC. Amino acids: CASSGAGLGYTF. The variable domain in full, with the rest retrieved from reference TRBV9 and TRBJ1-2, is DSGVTQTPKHLITATGQRVTLRCSPRSGDLSVYWYQQSLDQGLQFLIQYYNGEERAKGNILERFSAQQFPDLHSELNLSSLELGDSALYFCASSGAGLGYTFGSGTRLTVV.